This T cell receptor beta chain was obtained from a study of CD8+ T cells in alopecia areata. Study details: Treatment of the treated patients consisted of oral tofacitinib, 5 to 10 mg twice daily. Scoring treated patients' severity relied on the percentage of scalp area affected. Study findings and constraints: It was less clear whether patients shared TCRs than it was in mice, possibly because of HLA.

This sample's treatment: oral pan-JAK inhibitor, 5-10 mg twice daily. RNA was extracted and reverse transcribed into cDNA as the sequencing template. Here immunoSEQ multiplex PCR was the method, and the copy in TCRdb shows in-frame clones only, minus some. The sample holds about 100,000 clones; 55% to 70% are singletons and the top ten take roughly 17%. To note about this clone: Its antigen is not known.

Germline CDR1 is SNHLY and CDR2 is FYNNEI. Trimming removed 4 bases from V and 6 bases from J; junction bases left unmatched: 15. The CDR3 consists of 17 residues. The specimen comprised CD8+ T cells sorted from blood, sampled between weeks 55 and 65, from a patient treated with tofacitinib. The chain is built from TRBV2 and TRBJ1-2, with 9 bases fitting TRBD1. The TCR was taken from a human donor with alopecia areata. CDR3 protein: CASSVRDREQAIHGYTF. CDR3 bases: TGTGCCAGCAGTGTAAGGGACAGGGAACAGGCTATACATGGCTACACCTTC.